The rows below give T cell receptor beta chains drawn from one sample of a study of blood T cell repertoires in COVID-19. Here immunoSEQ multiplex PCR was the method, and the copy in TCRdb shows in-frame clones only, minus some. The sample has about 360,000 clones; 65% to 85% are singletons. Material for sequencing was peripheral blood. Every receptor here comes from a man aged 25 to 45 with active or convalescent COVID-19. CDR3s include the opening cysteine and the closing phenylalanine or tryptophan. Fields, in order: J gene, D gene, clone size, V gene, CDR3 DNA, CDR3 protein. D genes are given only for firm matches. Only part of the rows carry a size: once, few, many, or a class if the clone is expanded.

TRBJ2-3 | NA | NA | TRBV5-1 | TGCGCCAGCAGCTTGACAGGGCCGAGGACAGATACGCAGTATTTT | CASSLTGPRTDTQYF
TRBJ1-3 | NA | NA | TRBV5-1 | TGCGCCAGCAGCTTGGCGGGGGGGCGCGGAAACACCATATATTTT | CASSLAGGRGNTIYF
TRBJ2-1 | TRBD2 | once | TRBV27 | TGTGCCAGCAGACGGCCGGGACTAAGGAGAAGTCATGAGCAGTTCTTC | CASRRPGLRRSHEQFF
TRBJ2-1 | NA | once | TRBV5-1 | TGCGCCAGCAGCTTGGAGGGAGACAGGACCTACAATGAGCAGTTCTTC | CASSLEGDRTYNEQFF
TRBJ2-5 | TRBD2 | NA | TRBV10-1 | TGCGCCAGCAGCTGCCGCAGGGTAGCGGGGGTTACGGAGACCCAGTACTTC | CASSCRRVAGVTETQYF
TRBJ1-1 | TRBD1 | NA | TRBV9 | TGTGCCAGCAGCACCCGGACAGGAGGCGGGAGGACTGAAGCTTTCTTT | CASSTRTGGGRTEAFF
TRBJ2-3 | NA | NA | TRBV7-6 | TGTGCCAGCAGCTTAGGGCCCCCTAGCACAGATACGCAGTATTTT | CASSLGPPSTDTQYF
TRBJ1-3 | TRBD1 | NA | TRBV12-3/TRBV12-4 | TGTGCCAGCAGTGGACAGGGTTGGGACACCATATATTTT | CASSGQGWDTIYF
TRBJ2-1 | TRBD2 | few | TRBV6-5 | TGTGCCAGCAGGCGGGGGGGCGCCTACAATGAGCAGTTCTTC | CASRRGGAYNEQFF
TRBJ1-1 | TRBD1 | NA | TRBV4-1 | TGCGCCAGCAGCCGGGGACAGGGGGTACTCGGGGGTGAAGCTTTCTTT | CASSRGQGVLGGEAFF
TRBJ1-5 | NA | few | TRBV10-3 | TGTGCCATCAGTGAGTCGAGGACATTGGGAAGCAATCAGCCCCAGCATTTT | CAISESRTLGSNQPQHF
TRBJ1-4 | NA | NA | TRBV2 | TGTGCCAGCAGGGCGGGAAGGACTAATGAAAAACTGTTTTTT | CASRAGRTNEKLFF
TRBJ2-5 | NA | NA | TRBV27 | TGTGCCAGCAGGGGGCCAGAGACCCAGTACTTC | CASRGPETQYF
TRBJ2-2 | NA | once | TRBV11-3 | TGTGCCAGCAGCCGCCGTTGGGGCGCCGGGGAGCTGTTTTTT | CASSRRWGAGELFF
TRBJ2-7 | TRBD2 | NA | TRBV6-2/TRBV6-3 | TGTGCCAGCAGTTACTCGATCGCGGGGGGCGCGTCCTACGAGCAGTACTTC | CASSYSIAGGASYEQYF
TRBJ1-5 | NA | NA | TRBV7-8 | TGTGCCAGCAGCACTGGGACGGGGGTTTCTCCCCAGCATTTT | CASSTGTGVSPQHF
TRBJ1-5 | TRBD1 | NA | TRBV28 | TGTGCCAGCAGTTTACCAGGACAGGGGCATCAGCCCCAGCATTTT | CASSLPGQGHQPQHF
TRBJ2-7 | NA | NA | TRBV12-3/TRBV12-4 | TGTGCCAGCAGTCTCTACGAGCAGTACTTC | CASSLYEQYF
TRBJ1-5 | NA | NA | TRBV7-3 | TGTGCCAGCAGCTTAATGGAGGGCTCGGATCAGCCCCAGCATTTT | CASSLMEGSDQPQHF
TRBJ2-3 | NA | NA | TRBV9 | TGTGCCAGCAGCGTCATTCCAGATACGCAGTATTTT | CASSVIPDTQYF
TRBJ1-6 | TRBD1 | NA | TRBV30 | TGTGCCTGGAGGGGGACAGGAAATTCACCCCTCCACTTT | CAWRGTGNSPLHF
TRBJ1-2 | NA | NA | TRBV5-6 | TGTGCCAGCAGCGTAGGGGTGGATGGCTACACCTTC | CASSVGVDGYTF
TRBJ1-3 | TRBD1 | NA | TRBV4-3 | TGCGCCAGCAGCCCTCTCGGACAGGGGATCGGAAACACCATATATTTT | CASSPLGQGIGNTIYF
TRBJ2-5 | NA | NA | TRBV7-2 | TGTGCCAGCAGCTTAGACGGGGAGACCCAGTACTTC | CASSLDGETQYF
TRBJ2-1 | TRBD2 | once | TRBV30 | TGTGCCTGGAGTCGGGGGGGACAAGCGGTCCCTGAGCAGTTCTTC | CAWSRGGQAVPEQFF
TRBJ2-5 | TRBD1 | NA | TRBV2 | TGTGCCAGCAGTGGCCAGGGGGCCCTTAGAGAGACCCAGTACTTC | CASSGQGALRETQYF
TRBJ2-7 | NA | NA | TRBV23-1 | TGCGCCAGCACTCCCCGGCGGGACAGAGGGGACGAGCAGTACTTC | CASTPRRDRGDEQYF
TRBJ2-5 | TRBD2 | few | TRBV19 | TGTGCCAGTAGTATCGTAGCGGGAGGGTCGCAGGAGACCCAGTACTTC | CASSIVAGGSQETQYF
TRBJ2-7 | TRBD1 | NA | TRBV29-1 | TGCAGCGTTGACGACAGGGGGGAGCAGTACTTC | CSVDDRGEQYF
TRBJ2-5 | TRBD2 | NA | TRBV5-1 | TGCGCCAGCAGCCCGCCGACTAGCGGGGCGGGAGAGACCCAGTACTTC | CASSPPTSGAGETQYF
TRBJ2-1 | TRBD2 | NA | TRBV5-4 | TGTGCCAGCAGCCCACGGGGACTAGCAGGGAGCTCCTACAATGAGCAGTTCTTC | CASSPRGLAGSSYNEQFF
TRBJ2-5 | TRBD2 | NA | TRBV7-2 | TGTGCCAGCAGCTTCTTAGCGGGGCAAGAGACCCAGTACTTC | CASSFLAGQETQYF
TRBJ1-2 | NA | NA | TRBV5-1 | TGCGCCAGCAGCTTGTCTCCGGGACAAGGATCTGGCTACACCTTC | CASSLSPGQGSGYTF
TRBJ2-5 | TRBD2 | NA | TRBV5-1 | TGCGCCAGCAGCTTGGTTCTAGCGGGAGAGGAGACCCAGTACTTC | CASSLVLAGEETQYF
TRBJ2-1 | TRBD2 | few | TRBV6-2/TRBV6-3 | TGTGCCAGCAGTTACGGCGGCGGGAGAATAGGGTACAATGAGCAGTTCTTC | CASSYGGGRIGYNEQFF
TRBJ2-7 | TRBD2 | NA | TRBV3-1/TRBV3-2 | TGTGCCAGCAGCCAATCACCTCCGGGACTAGCGGGCCGTTACGAGCAGTACTTC | CASSQSPPGLAGRYEQYF
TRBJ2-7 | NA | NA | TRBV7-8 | TGTGCCAGCAGCTTAACTCTTACTGCTTACGAGCAGTACTTC | CASSLTLTAYEQYF
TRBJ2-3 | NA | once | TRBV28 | TGTGCCAGCAGTCCCGGCGGGGCCGCACAGTATTTT | CASSPGGAAQYF
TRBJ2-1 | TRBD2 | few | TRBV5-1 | TGCGCCAGCAGCTTGGTCCTAGCGGGAGGGCCGGGTGAGCAGTTCTTC | CASSLVLAGGPGEQFF
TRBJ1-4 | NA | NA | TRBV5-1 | TGCGCCAGCAGCTTGGCCTTACAGGGAAATGAAAAACTGTTTTTT | CASSLALQGNEKLFF
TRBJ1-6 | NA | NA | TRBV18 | TGTGCCAGCTCACCAAAGGACAGCAATAATTCACCCCTCCACTTT | CASSPKDSNNSPLHF
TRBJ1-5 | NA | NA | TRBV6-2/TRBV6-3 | TGTGCCAGCAGCCAAGGGGTAAATCAGCCCCAGCATTTT | CASSQGVNQPQHF
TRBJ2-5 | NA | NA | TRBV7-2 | TGTGCCAGCAGCTGGGCAGGGTATGTTCAAGAGACCCAGTACTTC | CASSWAGYVQETQYF
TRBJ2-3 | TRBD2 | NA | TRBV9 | TGTGCCAGCAGCACTAGCGGAAGCCGAGGAGATACGCAGTATTTT | CASSTSGSRGDTQYF
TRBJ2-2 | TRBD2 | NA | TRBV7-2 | TGTGCCAGCAGTGCCTCGGGGCGGGAGGGCGCCGGGGAGCTGTTTTTT | CASSASGREGAGELFF
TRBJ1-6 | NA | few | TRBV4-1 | TGCGCCAGCAGCCAAGATGGTCGCAGTTATAATTCACCCCTCCACTTT | CASSQDGRSYNSPLHF
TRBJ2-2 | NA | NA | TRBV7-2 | TGTGCCAGCAGCTCCAGGGTCACCGGGGAGCTGTTTTTT | CASSSRVTGELFF
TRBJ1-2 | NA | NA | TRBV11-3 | TGTGCCAGCAGCTTAGAACAGTACTATGGCTACACCTTC | CASSLEQYYGYTF
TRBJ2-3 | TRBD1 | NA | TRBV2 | TGTGCCAGCATCAACAGGGGTAGCACAGATACGCAGTATTTT | CASINRGSTDTQYF
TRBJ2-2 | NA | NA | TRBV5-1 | TGCGCCAGCGAGGACTCTTACACCGGGGAGCTGTTTTTT | CASEDSYTGELFF
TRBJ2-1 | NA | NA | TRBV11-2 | TGTGCCAGCAGCTTAGGGGGGCCGGTTGAGCAGTTCTTC | CASSLGGPVEQFF
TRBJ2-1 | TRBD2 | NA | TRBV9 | TGTGCCAGCAGCGTCCCTAGCCGGGGGGGCACGGATGAGCAGTTCTTC | CASSVPSRGGTDEQFF
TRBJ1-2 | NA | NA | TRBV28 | TGTGCCAGCAGTTTAGAGGGAGCGGGGACCTTC | CASSLEGAGTF
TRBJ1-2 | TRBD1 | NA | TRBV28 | TGTGCCAGCAGGAGTTCCGGGACAGGGGGCTACTATGGCTACACCTTC | CASRSSGTGGYYGYTF
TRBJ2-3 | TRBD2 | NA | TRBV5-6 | TGTGCCAGCAGTCTACTAGCGGGAGGGCTAAGTAGCGCAGATACGCAGTATTTT | CASSLLAGGLSSADTQYF
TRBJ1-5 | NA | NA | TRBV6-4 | TGTGCCAGCTCGAGAAATAGCAATCAGCCCCAGCATTTT | CASSRNSNQPQHF
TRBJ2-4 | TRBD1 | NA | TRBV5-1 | TGCGCCAGCAGCTTAGAGGGACAGGGGGCGAACATTCAGTACTTC | CASSLEGQGANIQYF
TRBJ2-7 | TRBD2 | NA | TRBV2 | TGTGCCAGCAGCGTAAGCGGGGGGGTCTCTCGGGAGCAGTACTTC | CASSVSGGVSREQYF
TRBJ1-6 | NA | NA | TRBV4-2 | TGTGCCAGCAGCCAAGGCTCGGGGAGCTCCTATAATTCACCCCTCCACTTT | CASSQGSGSSYNSPLHF